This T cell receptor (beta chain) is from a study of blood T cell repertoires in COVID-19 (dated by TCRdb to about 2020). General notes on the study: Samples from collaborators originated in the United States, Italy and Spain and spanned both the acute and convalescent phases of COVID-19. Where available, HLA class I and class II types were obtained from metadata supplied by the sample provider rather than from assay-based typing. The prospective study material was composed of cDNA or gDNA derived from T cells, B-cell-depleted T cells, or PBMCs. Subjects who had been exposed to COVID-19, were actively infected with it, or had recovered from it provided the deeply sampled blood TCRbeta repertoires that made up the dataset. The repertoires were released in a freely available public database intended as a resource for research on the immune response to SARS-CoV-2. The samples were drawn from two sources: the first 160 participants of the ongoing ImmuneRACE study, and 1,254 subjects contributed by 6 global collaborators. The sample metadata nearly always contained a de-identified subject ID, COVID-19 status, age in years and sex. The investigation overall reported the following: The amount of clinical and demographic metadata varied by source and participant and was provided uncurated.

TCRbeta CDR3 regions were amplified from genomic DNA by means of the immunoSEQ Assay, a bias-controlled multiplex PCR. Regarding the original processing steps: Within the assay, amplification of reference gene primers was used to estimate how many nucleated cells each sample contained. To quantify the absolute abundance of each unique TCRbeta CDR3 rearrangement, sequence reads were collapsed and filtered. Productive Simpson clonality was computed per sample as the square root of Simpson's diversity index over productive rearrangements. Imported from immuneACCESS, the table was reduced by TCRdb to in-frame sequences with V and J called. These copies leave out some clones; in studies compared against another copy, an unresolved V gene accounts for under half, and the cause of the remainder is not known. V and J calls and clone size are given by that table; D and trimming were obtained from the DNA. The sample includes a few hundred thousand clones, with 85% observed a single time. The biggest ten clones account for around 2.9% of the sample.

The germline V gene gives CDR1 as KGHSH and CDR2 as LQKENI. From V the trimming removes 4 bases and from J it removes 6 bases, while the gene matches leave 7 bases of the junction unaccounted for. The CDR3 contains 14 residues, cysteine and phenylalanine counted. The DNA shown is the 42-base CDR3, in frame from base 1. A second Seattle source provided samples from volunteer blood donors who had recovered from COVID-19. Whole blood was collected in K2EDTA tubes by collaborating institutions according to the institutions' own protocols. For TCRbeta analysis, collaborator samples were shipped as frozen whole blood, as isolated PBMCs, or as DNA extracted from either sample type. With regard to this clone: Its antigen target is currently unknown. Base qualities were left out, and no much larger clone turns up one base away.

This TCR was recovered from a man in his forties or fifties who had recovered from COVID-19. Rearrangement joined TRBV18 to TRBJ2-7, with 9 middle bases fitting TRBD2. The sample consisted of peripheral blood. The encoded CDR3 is CASSRIAGEGEQYF. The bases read TGTGCCAGCTCACGCATAGCGGGAGAAGGCGAGCAGTACTTC.